What follows are 21 T cell receptor beta chains derived from one specimen sequenced in a study of CD4 T cells in relation to SARS-CoV-2 and coronaviruses. The antigens of these receptors remain unknown. The unexposed donors gave CD4+ T cells in about 2011-2019, prior to COVID-19. CD4+ T cells were isolated from the cells after about 11 days of culture. The repertoire was sequenced with immunoSEQ multiplex PCR; TCRdb's copy has only in-frame clones and lacks some. Here the sample spans tens of thousands of clones, more than 65% being singletons. Material for sequencing was CD4+ T cells from PBMCs, cultured in vitro. Receptors originate from a human donor in good health.

V is TRBV19 and J is TRBJ2-7; D is uncertain. The CDR3 covers 14 residues. The V and J ends lost 5 bases and 7 bases respectively, with 18 bases between them. CDR1 and CDR2 from the germline V gene are LNHDA and SQIVND (reference sequence). The CDR3 region is CASSAQALNREQYF. The CDR3 DNA is TGTGCCAGTAGTGCCCAGGCCTTAAACCGGGAGCAGTACTTC.

This clone came up a few times. The rearrangement uses TRBV19 and TRBJ1-4; D is undetermined. V lost 5 bases and J 8 bases, leaving 9 bases between the germline ends. CDR3 size: 12 residues. Germline loops: CDR1 LNHDA, CDR2 SQIVND (reference sequence). In DNA, the CDR3 is TGTGCCAGTAGTCTGTCGCCGGAAAAACTGTTTTTT. Amino acid sequence: CASSLSPEKLFF.

The chain carries TRBV7-9 and TRBJ2-1; 9 bases line up with TRBD2. The V gene's germline CDR1 is SEHNR and CDR2 FQNEAQ (reference sequence). The CDR3 loop spans 15 amino acids. The V and J ends lost 5 bases and 9 bases, in that order; junction bases with no gene match: 11. CDR3 sequence reads: CASSHTGGRAGEQFF. For the CDR3, the DNA is TGTGCCAGCAGCCATACCGGCGGGAGGGCCGGTGAGCAGTTCTTC.

V and J are TRBV19 and TRBJ2-7; TRBD2 agrees at 7 bases. This CDR3 is 14 amino acids long. J gave up 3 bases and V 3 bases, and 5 bases lay outside the gene matches. The germline gives CDR1 LNHDA, CDR2 SQIVND (reference sequence). CDR3 residues: CASSMLGTNYEQYF. The DNA of the CDR3 is TGTGCCAGTAGTATGCTCGGGACTAACTACGAGCAGTACTTC.

The J gene is TRBJ2-1, the V gene TRBV6-5; 7 nucleotides match TRBD1. The CDR3 is 14 amino acids. Germline CDR1 MNHEY, CDR2 SVGAGI. V lost 0 bases and J lost 5; bases outside the gene matches: 1. DNA of the CDR3: TGTGCCAGCAGTTACTCGCAGGGGGACAATGAGCAGTTCTTC. Its protein is CASSYSQGDNEQFF.

The chain is built from TRBV7-3 and TRBJ2-6, with TRBD1 matching over 11 bases. Germline values: CDR1 SGHTA, CDR2 FQGTGA. CDR3 size: 19 residues. The ends lost 6 bases at V and 2 bases at J; junction bases unmatched: 12. CDR3 in DNA: TGTGCCAGCAGTTTATTACTACGGACAGGGGGCGCTGGGGCCAACGTCCTGACTTTC. As protein: CASSLLLRTGGAGANVLTF.

This clone appeared a few times. The genes are TRBV30 and TRBJ1-4; D gene unclear. Germline-derived CDR1 and CDR2 are GTSNPN and SVGIG (reference sequence). The CDR3 has 14 amino acids. The germline V and J ends were trimmed by 2 bases and 4 bases, with 11 bases remaining between them. The CDR3: CAWSPQDLNEKLFF. The CDR3, as DNA: TGTGCCTGGAGTCCCCAGGACCTTAATGAAAAACTGTTTTTT.

The J gene is TRBJ2-7, the V gene TRBV11-1; D is undetermined. Looked up from germline, CDR1 is SGHAT and CDR2 is FQDESV (reference sequence). The CDR3 loop spans 16 amino acids. Trimming pared 5 bases from V and 0 bases from J, leaving 17 bases between. CDR3 coding DNA: TGTGCCAGCAGCCAAAATCCGGCGGAGAGCTCCTACGAGCAGTACTTC. Its protein is CASSQNPAESSYEQYF.

A single count supports this clone. The chain joins TRBV3-1 (or the pseudogene TRBV3-2) to TRBJ2-7, with D uncertain. Germline V lookup: CDR1 LGHDT, CDR2 YNNKEL (reference sequence). V lost 5 bases and J 2 bases, leaving 13 bases between the germline ends. The CDR3 consists of 14 residues. The CDR3 nucleotides read TGTGCCAGCAGCTTCAGACTCCCACCCTACGAGCAGTACTTC. This translates into CASSFRLPPYEQYF.

This chain connects TRBV19 to TRBJ2-7, with D possibly matching TRBD2 (5 bases). Trimming cost V 3 bases and J 4 bases, with 10 bases left between them. The CDR3 extends over 13 amino acids. From germline, CDR1 is LNHDA and CDR2 SQIVND (reference sequence). This CDR3 is CASSIGETYEQYF. CDR3 in DNA: TGTGCCAGTAGTATTGGGGAGACTTACGAGCAGTACTTC.

The gene calls are TRBV20-1 and TRBJ1-5; the D gene is possibly TRBD1 (5 bases). This CDR3 has 15 residues. Germline V gene sequence: CDR1 DFQATT, CDR2 SNEGSKA (reference sequence). With 3 bases removed from V and 3 bases from J, the gap between germline ends came to 15 bases. In nucleotides, the CDR3 is TGCAGTGCTAGTTGGGGGTCCGCTACCAATCAGCCCCAGCATTTT. Its translation is CSASWGSATNQPQHF.

The chain is built from TRBV10-3 and TRBJ2-5, with D maybe TRBD1 (5 bases). Per germline, CDR1 ENHRY and CDR2 SYGVKD. The V end lost 4 bases, the J end lost 2 bases, and 11 bases lay between the germline ends. This CDR3 is built from 14 residues. This CDR3 reads CAISGLQDQETQYF. The CDR3 DNA reads as TGTGCCATCAGTGGGTTACAGGATCAAGAGACCCAGTACTTC.

This rearrangement joins TRBV11-1 to TRBJ2-7; D not certain. The V end was cut by 5 bases, the J end by 9 bases, with 17 bases between. The CDR3 runs to 13 residues. Per germline, CDR1 SGHAT and CDR2 FQDESV (reference sequence). The CDR3 coding sequence is TGTGCCAGCAGCCCGTGGAGCGAGACGGGGCAGTACTTC. It is translated as CASSPWSETGQYF.

The chain carries TRBV6-1 and TRBJ1-5, with D unresolved. The CDR3 runs to 10 residues. Germline V lookup: CDR1 MNHNS, CDR2 SASEGT. V was shortened by 3 bases and J by 15 bases, with 9 bases between the two germline ends. Here the CDR3 reads CASSEDVRHF. CDR3 DNA sequence: TGTGCCAGCAGTGAGGACGTTAGGCATTTT.

CDR3 protein: CASSSTREGGANVLTF. DNA for the CDR3: TGTGCCAGCAGCAGTACCAGGGAAGGTGGGGCCAACGTCCTGACTTTC. The chain is built from TRBV7-6 and TRBJ2-6; the D gene is possibly TRBD1 (5 bases). CDR1 is SGHVS, CDR2 FNYEAQ, per germline. The CDR3 length is 16 residues. The V and J ends lost 5 bases and 3 bases respectively, with 14 bases between them.

This clone was counted a single time. The chain has TRBV5-1 and TRBJ1-2, with 8 bases fitting TRBD1. The CDR3 runs to 14 residues. Looked up from germline, CDR1 is SGHRS and CDR2 is YFSETQ. V dropped 1 base and J dropped 6; count of bases not matched to a gene: 5. The DNA for the CDR3 is TGCGCCAGCAGCTTGCACAGGGGGAGCGATGGCTACACCTTC. Protein sequence: CASSLHRGSDGYTF.

This clone was seen a few times. The chain carries TRBV5-1 and TRBJ2-1; D may be TRBD2 (6 bases). Trimming took 4 bases from V and 3 from J, leaving 17 bases between them. CDR3 length: 16 residues. Germline V gene data show CDR1 as SGHRS and CDR2 as YFSETQ. Here the CDR3 DNA reads TGCGCCAGCAGCCTCTTCGGGGGAGTAAACTACAATGAGCAGTTCTTC. It codes for CASSLFGGVNYNEQFF.

The chain is built from TRBV6-5 and TRBJ1-2; 9 positions agree with TRBD1. Germline V gives CDR1 MNHEY, CDR2 SVGAGI. The trim removed 0 bases at V and 4 bases at J, leaving 0 bases unmatched. The CDR3 spans 14 residues. The CDR3, as DNA: TGTGCCAGCAGTTACTCGGGACAGGGCTATGGCTACACCTTC. Its translation: CASSYSGQGYGYTF.

This chain joins TRBV10-3 and TRBJ2-7, with D perhaps TRBD2 (6 bases). Trimming cost V 7 bases and J 6 bases, with 13 bases left between them. The CDR3 extends over 12 amino acids. Germline lookup yields CDR1 ENHRY and CDR2 SYGVKD. CDR3 in DNA: TGTGCCATCACAGCGGGTGATGGCGAGCAGTACTTC. Its protein is CAITAGDGEQYF.

In nucleotides, the CDR3 is TGCGCCAGCAGCCAAGACCCCTGGACAGATAACTATGGCTACACCTTC. It is translated as CASSQDPWTDNYGYTF. The chain employs TRBV4-1 and TRBJ1-2; the D gene is possibly TRBD1 (6 bases). Germline assignment: CDR1 MGHRA and CDR2 YSYEKL. This CDR3 contains 16 residues. The V end was cut by 0 bases, the J end by 1 base, with 12 bases between.

The gene calls are TRBV7-9 and TRBJ2-1, with D possibly TRBD2 on 5 matching bases. CDR1 and CDR2 (germline): SEHNR, FQNEAQ (reference sequence). The V gene lost 1 base and the J gene lost 7 bases, with 11 bases spanning the gap. The length of the CDR3 is 14 residues. CDR3 in amino acids: CASSLDGGWNEQFF. The CDR3 bases are TGTGCCAGCAGCTTAGACGGCGGGTGGAATGAGCAGTTCTTC.